Shown below are 3 T cell receptor beta chains from a single sample sequenced in a study of blood T cell repertoires in COVID-19. Using immunoSEQ multiplex PCR, the repertoire was profiled, and TCRdb retains in-frame clones only, with some absent. This table holds under 150,000 clones, about 77% found once. The material sequenced was peripheral blood. The receptor set was obtained from a man aged 55 to 70 with acute or convalescent COVID-19.

This rearrangement joins TRBV6-5 to TRBJ2-1; D might be TRBD2 (6 bases). Trimming cost V 6 bases and J 9 bases, with 9 bases left between them. The CDR3 is 11 amino acids. Germline V gene data show CDR1 as MNHEY and CDR2 as SVGAGI. In DNA form, the CDR3 reads TGTGCCAGCAGAACTAGCTCTGAGCAGTTCTTC. This sequence encodes CASRTSSEQFF.

CDR3 nucleotide sequence: TGTGCCAGCAGCCTCGGGACTAGCGGGAGAGATACGCAGTATTTT. It translates to CASSLGTSGRDTQYF. The V call is TRBV28, the J call TRBJ2-3; 14 bases are shared with TRBD2. Germline CDR1 reads MDHEN; CDR2 reads SYDVKM. The CDR3 runs 15 residues. Losses at the gene ends were 6 bases for V and 5 bases for J; bases not matched to a gene: 4. The full variable domain, in which reference TRBV28 and TRBJ2-3 provide the parts outside the CDR3, is DVKVTQSSRYLVKRTGEKVFLECVQDMDHENMFWYRQDPGLGLRLIYFSYDVKMKEKGDIPEGYSVSREKKERFSLILESASTNQTSMYLCASSLGTSGRDTQYFGPGTRLTVL.

This clone was found a few times. This rearrangement joins TRBV11-2 to TRBJ2-7; D perhaps matches TRBD1 (6 bases). There are 14 residues in the CDR3. The V gene lost 6 bases and the J gene lost 2 bases, with 14 bases spanning the gap. In germline, CDR1 is SGHAT, CDR2 FQNNGV. CDR3 in amino acids: CASSSRQDAYEQYF. The CDR3 DNA sequence: TGTGCCAGCAGTTCTAGACAGGATGCCTACGAGCAGTACTTC.